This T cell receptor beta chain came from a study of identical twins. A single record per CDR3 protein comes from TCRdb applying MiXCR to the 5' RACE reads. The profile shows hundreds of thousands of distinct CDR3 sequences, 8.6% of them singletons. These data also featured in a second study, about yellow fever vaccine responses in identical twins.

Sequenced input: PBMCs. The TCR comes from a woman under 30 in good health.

CDR3 DNA: TGCGCCGGAGCCCCTGGGGCAGCTTACGCCGGGGAGCTGTTTTTT. Amino acid sequence: CAGAPGAAYAGELFF. This rearrangement joins TRBV5-1 to TRBJ2-2, with a weak D call TRBD1 (5 bases). The V end lost 10 bases, the J end lost 6 bases, and 22 bases lay between the germline ends. Per the germline V gene, CDR1 is SGHRS and CDR2 is YFSETQ. The CDR3 has 15 amino acids.